This T cell receptor beta chain appears in the sequencing data of a study of naive and memory T cell subsets. This clonotype has at least ten counts. Two oligonucleotides, mixed equimolar, formed the beta constant-region primer covering TRBC1 and TRBC2. Nested alpha and beta constant-region primers with the SP2 primer drove four PCR rounds on ligated cDNA. Each CDR3 protein gets one entry after TCRdb re-called the UMI-ligation and nested PCR reads with MiXCR. The data contain tens of thousands of distinct CDR3 sequences, 7% of them singletons. The receptor was derived from a human donor in good health. Sequencing was performed on central memory CD4+ T cells from blood.

CDR3 DNA sequence: TGCGCCAGCAGCCAACGGGTGGCGGGGTTCACAGATACGCAGTATTTT. Protein product: CASSQRVAGFTDTQYF. The chain carries TRBV4-1 and TRBJ2-3, with D perhaps matching TRBD2 (6 bases). The CDR3 covers 16 residues. Germline CDR1 and CDR2: MGHRA and YSYEKL. V was pared by 2 bases and J by 2 bases, with 14 bases between.